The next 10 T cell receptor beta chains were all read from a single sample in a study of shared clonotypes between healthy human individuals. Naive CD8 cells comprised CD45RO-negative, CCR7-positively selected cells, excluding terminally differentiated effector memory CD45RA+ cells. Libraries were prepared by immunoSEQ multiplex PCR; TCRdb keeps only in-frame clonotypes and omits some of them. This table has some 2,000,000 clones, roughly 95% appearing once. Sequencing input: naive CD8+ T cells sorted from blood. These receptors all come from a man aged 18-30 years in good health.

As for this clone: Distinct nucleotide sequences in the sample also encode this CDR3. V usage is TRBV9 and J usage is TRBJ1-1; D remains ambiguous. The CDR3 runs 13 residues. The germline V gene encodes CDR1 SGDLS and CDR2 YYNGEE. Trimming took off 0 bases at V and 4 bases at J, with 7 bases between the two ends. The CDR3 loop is CASSVVVGTEAFF. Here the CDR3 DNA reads TGTGCCAGCAGCGTAGTCGTTGGCACTGAAGCTTTCTTT.

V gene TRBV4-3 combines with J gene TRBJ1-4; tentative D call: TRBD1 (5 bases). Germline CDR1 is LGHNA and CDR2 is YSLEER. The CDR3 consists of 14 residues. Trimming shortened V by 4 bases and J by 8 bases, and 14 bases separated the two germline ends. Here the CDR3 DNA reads TGCGCCAGCAGCCCGGGACCTCTTGGGGAAAAACTGTTTTTT. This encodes CASSPGPLGEKLFF.

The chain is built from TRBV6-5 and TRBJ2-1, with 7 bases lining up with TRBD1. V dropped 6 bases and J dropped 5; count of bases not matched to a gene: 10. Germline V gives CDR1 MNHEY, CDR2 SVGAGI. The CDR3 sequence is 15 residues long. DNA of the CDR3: TGTGCCAGCAGCCCCGACAGGGCGGTCGACAATGAGCAGTTCTTC. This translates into CASSPDRAVDNEQFF.

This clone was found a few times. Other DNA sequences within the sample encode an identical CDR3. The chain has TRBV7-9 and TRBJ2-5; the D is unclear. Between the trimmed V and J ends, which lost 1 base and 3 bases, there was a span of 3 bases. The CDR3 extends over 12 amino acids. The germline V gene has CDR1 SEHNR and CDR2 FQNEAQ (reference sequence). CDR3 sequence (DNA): TGTGCCAGCAGCTTAGGGGAAGAGACCCAGTACTTC. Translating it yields CASSLGEETQYF.

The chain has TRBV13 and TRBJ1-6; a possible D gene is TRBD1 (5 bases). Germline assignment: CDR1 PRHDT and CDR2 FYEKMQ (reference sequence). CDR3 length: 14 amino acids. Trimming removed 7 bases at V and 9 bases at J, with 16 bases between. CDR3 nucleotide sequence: TGTGCCAGCACGATGGGGGGGTCAGGTTCACCCCTCCACTTT. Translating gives CASTMGGSGSPLHF.

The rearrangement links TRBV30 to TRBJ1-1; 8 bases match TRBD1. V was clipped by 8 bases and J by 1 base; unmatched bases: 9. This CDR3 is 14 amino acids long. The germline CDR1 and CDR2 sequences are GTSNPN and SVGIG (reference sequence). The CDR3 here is CARSGTGQNTEAFF. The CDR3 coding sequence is TGTGCCAGATCCGGGACAGGCCAGAACACTGAAGCTTTCTTT.

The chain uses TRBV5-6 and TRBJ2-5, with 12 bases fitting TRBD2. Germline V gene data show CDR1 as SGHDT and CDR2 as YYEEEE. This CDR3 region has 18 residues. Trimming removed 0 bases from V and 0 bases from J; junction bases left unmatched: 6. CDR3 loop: CASSLVSSGRADQETQYF. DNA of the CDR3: TGTGCCAGCAGCTTGGTTTCTAGCGGGAGGGCGGACCAAGAGACCCAGTACTTC.

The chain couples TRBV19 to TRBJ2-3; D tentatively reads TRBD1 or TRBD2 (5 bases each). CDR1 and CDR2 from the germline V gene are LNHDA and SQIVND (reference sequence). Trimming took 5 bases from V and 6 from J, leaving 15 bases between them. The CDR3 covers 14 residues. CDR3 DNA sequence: TGTGCCAGTAGTTTTGGGACCGCAGTGGATACGCAGTATTTT. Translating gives CASSFGTAVDTQYF.

CDR3: CATSGPGVTQYF. CDR3 nucleotides: TGTGCCACCTCAGGGCCGGGGGTGACCCAGTACTTC. The chain combines TRBV15 with TRBJ2-5; D possibly corresponds to TRBD2 (6 bases). The length of the CDR3 is 12 residues. Trimming stripped 8 bases from V and 7 bases from J, with 14 bases between. Germline-derived CDR1 and CDR2 are LNHNV and YYDKDF (reference sequence).

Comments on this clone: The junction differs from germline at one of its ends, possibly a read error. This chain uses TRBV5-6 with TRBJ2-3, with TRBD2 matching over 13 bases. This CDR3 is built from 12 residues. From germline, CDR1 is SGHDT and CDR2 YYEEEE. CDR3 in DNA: TGTGCCAGCAGCGGGGGACTAGCGGGGTCTTTTTTT. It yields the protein CASSGGLAGSFF.